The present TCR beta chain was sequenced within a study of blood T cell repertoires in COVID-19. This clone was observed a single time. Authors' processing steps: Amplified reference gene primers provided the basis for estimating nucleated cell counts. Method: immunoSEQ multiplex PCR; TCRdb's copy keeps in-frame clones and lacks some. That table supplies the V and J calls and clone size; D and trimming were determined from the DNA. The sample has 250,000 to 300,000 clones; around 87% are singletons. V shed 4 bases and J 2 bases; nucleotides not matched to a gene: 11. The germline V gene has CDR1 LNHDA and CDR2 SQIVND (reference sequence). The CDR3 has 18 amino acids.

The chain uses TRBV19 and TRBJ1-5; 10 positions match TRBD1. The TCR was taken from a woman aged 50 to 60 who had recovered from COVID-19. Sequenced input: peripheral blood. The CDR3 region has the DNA TGTGCCAGTAGTAGGGGCCCTTTAGGGACAGGGGGCAATCAGCCCCAGCATTTT. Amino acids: CASSRGPLGTGGNQPQHF. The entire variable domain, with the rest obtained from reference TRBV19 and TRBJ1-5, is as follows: DGGITQSPKYLFRKEGQNVTLSCEQNLNHDAMYWYRQDPGQGLRLIYYSQIVNDFQKGDIAEGYSVSREKKESFPLTVTSAQKNPTAFYLCASSRGPLGTGGNQPQHFGDGTRLSIL.